This T cell receptor beta chain stems from a study of blood T cell repertoires in COVID-19. About the research overall: Sources were T cells, B-cell-depleted T cells, or PBMCs; the material itself was cDNA or gDNA.

Participant reports of clinical history set cohort assignment. Data came from immunoSEQ multiplex PCR; TCRdb stores just in-frame clones and leaves some out. There are approximately 180,000 clones in the sample; 85% to 90% occur only once, and about 2.1% lies in the top ten. The CDR3 is 15 amino acids. Trimming took 5 bases from V and 6 from J, leaving 17 bases between them. The germline CDR1 and CDR2 sequences are PRHDT and FYEKMQ (reference sequence). The gene calls are TRBV13 and TRBJ2-4, with TRBD1 as a possible D gene (7 bases). The clonotype comes from a woman in her 40s with acute COVID-19. Source material: PBMCs or T cells enriched from blood (not recorded which). CDR3 bases: TGTGCCAGCAGCACCTCGACAGGGCGGGGAAACATTCAGTACTTC. It translates to CASSTSTGRGNIQYF.